Below, 20 T cell receptor beta chains from the same sample are listed, as sequenced in a study of cytomegalovirus exposure and HLA in healthy donors. PCR amplification relied on 60 Vbeta primers (plus 13 Jbeta primers). Data came from immunoSEQ multiplex PCR; TCRdb stores just in-frame clones and leaves some out. Of about 160,000 clones listed, 65% to 85% are singletons. The specimen sequenced was PBMCs. The receptors were sampled from a woman between 50 and 59 years old in good health and CMV-seropositive.

In this sample, this clone turned up a few times. The CDR3 nucleotides are TGTGCCAGCAGTGGAGGTCCGTACCAAGAGACCCAGTACTTC. Translating it yields CASSGGPYQETQYF. This rearrangement joins TRBV13 to TRBJ2-5; weak D call: TRBD2 (5 bases). V was pared by 6 bases and J by 0 bases, with 11 bases between. This CDR3 comprises 14 residues. Germline-derived CDR1 and CDR2 are PRHDT and FYEKMQ (reference sequence).

Worth noting for this clone: One end of the junction fails to match germline, which may point to a read error. At the DNA level, this CDR3 is encoded by other sequences in the same sample as well. This chain connects TRBV10-3 to TRBJ2-3; 8 bases are a match to TRBD2. Germline assignment: CDR1 ENHRY and CDR2 SYGVKD. The CDR3 spans 15 residues. CDR3 sequence reads: CAISEDGGDTDTQYF. CDR3 nucleotides: TGCGCCATCAGTGAGGACGGGGGGGACACAGATACGCAGTATTTT.

V usage is TRBV7-2 and J usage is TRBJ2-1; 7 nucleotides agree with TRBD2. The CDR3 is 15 residues long. Germline V gene lookup returns CDR1 SGHTA and CDR2 FQGNSA. V was pared by 1 base and J by 1 base, with 1 base of the junction left unmatched. The CDR3 here is CASSLGEGSYNEQFF. In nucleotides, the CDR3 is TGTGCCAGCAGCTTAGGGGAGGGGTCCTACAATGAGCAGTTCTTC.

The chain combines TRBV5-1 with TRBJ2-5; no firm D call. The CDR3 consists of 14 residues. Germline CDR1 is SGHRS and CDR2 is YFSETQ. Trimming shortened V by 4 bases and J by 5 bases, and 15 bases separated the two germline ends. CDR3 in amino acids: CASSLLTGEETQYF. The CDR3 DNA reads as TGCGCCAGCAGCCTCCTGACCGGAGAGGAGACCCAGTACTTC.

V gene TRBV10-3 combines with J gene TRBJ1-3, with D unclear. The CDR3 length is 15 residues. Germline CDR1 and CDR2: ENHRY and SYGVKD. With 3 bases removed from V and 0 bases from J, the gap between germline ends came to 9 bases. The CDR3 here is CAISELRSSGNTIYF. CDR3 nucleotide sequence: TGTGCCATCAGTGAATTGCGGTCCTCTGGAAACACCATATATTTT.

Written as DNA, the CDR3 is TGTGCCAGCAGTCTTGAAGGGGCTGGTGGTGAAGCTTTCTTT. Encoded protein: CASSLEGAGGEAFF. The chain couples TRBV2 to TRBJ1-1; possible D gene TRBD1, 5 bases. Germline-derived CDR1 and CDR2 are SNHLY and FYNNEI. The CDR3 totals 14 residues. V lost 5 bases to trimming and J lost 7 bases, with 17 bases between them.

The rearrangement joins TRBV4-1 to TRBJ1-4; unclear D gene. This CDR3 is 14 amino acids long. Germline V gene lookup returns CDR1 MGHRA and CDR2 YSYEKL. Trimming took 6 bases from V and 5 from J, leaving 13 bases between them. CDR3 DNA sequence: TGCGCCAGCAGACGAGTGGCGGCGAATGAAAAACTGTTTTTT. Protein product: CASRRVAANEKLFF.

As to this clone: The identical CDR3 is also encoded by other nucleotide sequences in the sample. The V and J genes are TRBV28 and TRBJ1-1; TRBD1 is a possible D gene (6 bases). Trimming left V 8 bases short and J 1 base short, with 11 bases between. Germline V gene lookup returns CDR1 MDHEN and CDR2 SYDVKM. This CDR3 has 13 residues. The CDR3 nucleotides are TGTGCCAGCCTAAAACAGGGGAACACTGAAGCTTTCTTT. This gives the protein CASLKQGNTEAFF.

The V call is TRBV6-6, the J call TRBJ2-3, with D possibly matching TRBD2 (6 bases). Germline V gene lookup returns CDR1 MNHNY and CDR2 SVGAGI (reference sequence). The V and J ends lost 7 bases and 3 bases respectively, with 14 bases between them. The CDR3 runs to 14 residues. The CDR3 protein is CASTRDGGTDTQYF. CDR3 nucleotide sequence: TGTGCCAGCACCAGGGACGGGGGTACAGATACGCAGTATTTT.

This clone came up once. V gene TRBV5-6 combines with J gene TRBJ1-3, with D possibly being TRBD1 (6 bases). Germline V CDR1 and CDR2: SGHDT, YYEEEE. V was clipped by 3 bases and J by 1 base, with 14 bases between them. This CDR3 is built from 16 residues. The CDR3, as DNA: TGTGCCAGCAGCTCCCTAACAGGGAAATCTGGAAACACCATATATTTT. Its protein product is CASSSLTGKSGNTIYF.

There are a few counts of this clone. Other DNA sequences in this specimen translate into the identical CDR3. V is TRBV27 and J is TRBJ2-7; a possible D gene is TRBD2 (5 bases). Germline lookup yields CDR1 MNHEY and CDR2 SMNVEV (reference sequence). The CDR3 runs to 13 residues. The germline V and J ends were trimmed by 3 bases and 3 bases, with 9 bases remaining between them. Here the CDR3 reads CASSFGGGYEQYF. In DNA form, the CDR3 reads TGTGCCAGCAGTTTCGGCGGAGGCTACGAGCAGTACTTC.

The chain is built from TRBV7-6 and TRBJ2-3; D ambiguous. In germline, CDR1 is SGHVS, CDR2 FNYEAQ. The V end lost 5 bases, the J end lost 3 bases, and 12 bases lay between the germline ends. CDR3 length equals 14 residues. In DNA, the CDR3 is TGTGCCAGCAGCCCGGTCTCTACTACAGATACGCAGTATTTT. It encodes CASSPVSTTDTQYF.

The chain joins TRBV2 to TRBJ2-7, with 8 bases aligning to TRBD1. The germline V gene has CDR1 SNHLY and CDR2 FYNNEI. V gave up 6 bases and J gave up 3 bases; unmatched junction bases: 7. The CDR3 consists of 14 residues. CDR3 nucleotide sequence: TGTGCCAGCAGGAGACAGGGGTCCCTCTACGAGCAGTACTTC. Translating it yields CASRRQGSLYEQYF.

This clone was detected a few times. The chain is built from TRBV5-1 and TRBJ2-7, with 9 bases fitting TRBD2. The CDR3 has 15 amino acids. Germline V gene data show CDR1 as SGHRS and CDR2 as YFSETQ. V dropped 0 bases and J dropped 5; count of bases not matched to a gene: 6. The CDR3: CASSLGLAVLNEQYF. In DNA, the CDR3 is TGCGCCAGCAGCTTGGGACTAGCGGTTCTCAACGAGCAGTACTTC.

This clone has only a few counts. The CDR3 sequence is CASSTTGGDYGYTF. In DNA form, the CDR3 reads TGTGCCAGCAGCACGACAGGGGGCGACTATGGCTACACCTTC. The rearrangement joins TRBV27 to TRBJ1-2; 10 nucleotides align to TRBD1. Germline loops: CDR1 MNHEY, CDR2 SMNVEV (reference sequence). V lost 6 bases and J lost 3; bases outside the gene matches: 4. This CDR3 is 14 amino acids long.

In its sample, this clone was seen a few times. The DNA for the CDR3 is TGTGCCATTCAGGGCCGGGGGGGTTACACTGAAGCTTTCTTT. Protein sequence: CAIQGRGGYTEAFF. The chain is built from TRBV6-1 and TRBJ1-1; D perhaps matches TRBD1 (5 bases). From germline, CDR1 is MNHNS and CDR2 SASEGT. The CDR3 spans 14 residues. Trimming took off 10 bases at V and 3 bases at J, with 18 bases between the two ends.

The genes are TRBV9 and TRBJ2-5, with 11 bases matching TRBD1. V lost 3 bases, J lost 2 bases, and 6 bases stayed unmatched. Per germline, CDR1 SGDLS and CDR2 YYNGEE. The CDR3 sequence is 16 residues long. In DNA, the CDR3 is TGTGCCAGCAGCGACCGGACAGGGGGCGCGCAAGAGACCCAGTACTTC. Protein: CASSDRTGGAQETQYF.

This clone was found a few times. The CDR3 coding sequence is TGTGCCAGCAGATCGACAGTTAATTCACCCCTCCACTTT. Its protein product is CASRSTVNSPLHF. The J gene is TRBJ1-6, the V gene TRBV2; TRBD1 is a possible D gene (5 bases). Deletions cut 6 bases from V and 6 bases from J, with 9 bases between. Germline V gene data show CDR1 as SNHLY and CDR2 as FYNNEI. This CDR3 region has 13 residues.

V usage is TRBV2 and J usage is TRBJ1-3; 7 bases are a match to TRBD1. Unmatched junction bases numbered 8, after V lost 7 bases and J lost 2 bases. The CDR3 covers 15 residues. CDR1 and CDR2 (germline): SNHLY, FYNNEI. CDR3 DNA: TGTGCCAGCAATTTACAGGGGAGCCCTGGAAACACCATATATTTT. Encoded protein: CASNLQGSPGNTIYF.

The chain is built from TRBV27 and TRBJ1-1; TRBD1 might be the D (6 bases). The ends were cut back, 3 bases at V and 1 base at J, with 15 bases in the middle. This CDR3 region has 16 residues. CDR1 and CDR2 (germline): MNHEY, SMNVEV (reference sequence). The CDR3 nucleotides are TGTGCCAGCAGTTTCCACCATGGGGGCAAGAACACTGAAGCTTTCTTT. Translated: CASSFHHGGKNTEAFF.